The 31 T cell receptor beta chains below all came from one sample that was sequenced in a study of low-dose radiotherapy and immunotherapy resistance in tumors. Time point: before trial treatment. TRAV- and TRBV-specific primers primed first-strand cDNA, covering alpha and beta chains. It was with a constant-region primer and a V-primer adapter that TCRs were amplified over roughly 18 PCR cycles. Using its own MiXCR run on the reads, TCRdb lists one record per CDR3 protein. The sample includes some 57,000 distinct CDR3 sequences, under 30% seen only once; the top ten take approximately 5.4%. Sequenced here: PBMCs, sampled before treatment. These receptors all come from a male donor with prostate cancer.

This clonotype was recorded many times. The chain carries TRBV6-2 or TRBV6-3 and TRBJ1-1, with D perhaps TRBD1 (5 bases). The germline V gene encodes CDR1 MNHEY and CDR2 SVGEGT. The CDR3 consists of 14 residues. V shed 2 bases and J shed 9 bases, with 16 bases lying between them. CDR3 residues: CASSYPPGLRQAFF. The CDR3 coding sequence is TGTGCCAGCAGTTACCCCCCAGGGCTTCGACAAGCTTTCTTT.

Concerning this clonotype: Possible read error: a much larger clone is one base away. This chain connects TRBV6-1 to TRBJ2-5, with D perhaps matching TRBD1 (5 bases). CDR3 size: 14 residues. CDR1 MNHNS and CDR2 SASEGT come from the germline V gene. V gave up 8 bases and J gave up 3 bases, with 16 bases separating them. The CDR3 is CASGRPTEEETQYF. Here the CDR3 DNA reads TGTGCCAGCGGTCGTCCGACAGAGGAAGAGACCCAGTACTTC.

The V and J genes are TRBV23-1 and TRBJ1-2; D is perhaps TRBD1 (6 bases). TRBV23-1 falls under the ORF class, with uncertain function. Trimming removed 2 bases at V and 4 bases at J, with 11 bases between. This CDR3 has 14 residues. The CDR3 loop reads CASSQATGFYGYTF. The DNA of the CDR3 is TGCGCCAGCAGTCAAGCAACAGGGTTCTATGGCTACACCTTC.

This chain connects TRBV5-4 to TRBJ2-3; no clear D. V lost 4 bases and J lost 4, with 13 bases in between. CDR1 is SGHNT and CDR2 is YYREEE in the germline V gene (reference sequence). The CDR3 has 14 amino acids. The CDR3 DNA sequence: TGTGCCAGCAGCCCGGTGTCCCAAGCAGATACGCAGTATTTT. This codes for CASSPVSQADTQYF.

The chain recombines TRBV28 with TRBJ2-5, with D possibly TRBD2 on 7 matching bases. Germline CDR1 MDHEN, CDR2 SYDVKM. The CDR3 has 16 residues. V lost 5 bases and J 3 bases, leaving 19 bases between the germline ends. The DNA of the CDR3 is TGTGCCAGCAGTGGGAGGGGGGGGAAGATGGAAGAGACCCAGTACTTC. Residues: CASSGRGGKMEETQYF.

This clonotype was counted ten times or more. DNA for the CDR3: TGTGCCAGCAGTTTCCAGGGCGCTGGCTATGGCTACACCTTC. Protein sequence: CASSFQGAGYGYTF. V and J are TRBV28 and TRBJ1-2, with D perhaps TRBD1 (5 bases). The CDR3 sequence is 14 residues long. The ends were cut back, 3 bases at V and 4 bases at J, with 12 bases in the middle. Germline V gives CDR1 MDHEN, CDR2 SYDVKM.

This clonotype has more than one count but fewer than ten. This sequence joins TRBV20-1 and TRBJ2-7; weak D call: TRBD2 (5 bases). Germline V gives CDR1 DFQATT, CDR2 SNEGSKA (reference sequence). This CDR3 is 14 amino acids long. The V and J ends lost 1 base and 6 bases respectively, with 16 bases between them. The CDR3 spells CSARAGRASGEQYF. CDR3 bases: TGCAGTGCTAGAGCTGGGCGGGCCTCGGGCGAGCAGTACTTC.

This clonotype was recorded many times. The chain links TRBV7-9 to TRBJ2-7; either TRBD1 or TRBD2 may fit D (5 bases each). V lost 3 bases to trimming and J lost 3 bases, with 15 bases between them. The CDR3 extends over 15 amino acids. The V gene's germline CDR1 is SEHNR and CDR2 FQNEAQ (reference sequence). The CDR3 sequence is CASSFTRGGFYEQYF. The CDR3 nucleotides read TGTGCCAGCAGCTTTACGAGGGGCGGTTTCTACGAGCAGTACTTC. Based on the CDR3 plus reference TRBV7-9 and TRBJ2-7, the full variable domain is DTGVSQNPRHKITKRGQNVTFRCDPISEHNRLYWYRQTLGQGPEFLTYFQNEAQLEKSRLLSDRFSAERPKGSFSTLEIQRTEQGDSAMYLCASSFTRGGFYEQYFGPGTRLTVT.

This clonotype occurred many times. This chain connects TRBV20-1 to TRBJ2-2; D remains unclear. Germline V gene data show CDR1 as DFQATT and CDR2 as SNEGSKA (reference sequence). V was pared by 4 bases and J by 1 base, with 13 bases between. The CDR3 extends over 15 amino acids. CDR3 loop: CSATRPIKNTGELFF. The CDR3 nucleotides are TGCAGTGCTACCAGACCAATAAAGAACACCGGGGAGCTGTTTTTT.

Ten or more counts support this clonotype. The V call is TRBV3-1, the J call TRBJ2-1; TRBD1 agrees at 7 bases. CDR1 LGHDT and CDR2 YNNKEL come from the germline V gene (reference sequence). The V gene end was trimmed by 5 bases and the J gene end by 12 bases; junction bases not matched to a gene: 16. The CDR3 extends over 15 amino acids. The CDR3 DNA sequence: TGTGCCAGCAGCAAACCCGGCCTGGGACAGAGCGTGCAGTTCTTC. It translates to CASSKPGLGQSVQFF.

This clonotype has at least ten counts. The chain is built from TRBV11-2 and TRBJ1-2; TRBD1 matches 7 bases. Germline CDR1 SGHAT, CDR2 FQNNGV. CDR3 size: 14 residues. With V trimmed by 5 bases and J by 4 bases, 7 bases remained unmatched. DNA of the CDR3: TGTGCCAGCAGCCCGACGACAGGGCGCTATGGCTACACCTTC. Translated, it gives CASSPTTGRYGYTF. Drawing the rest from reference TRBV11-2 and TRBJ1-2, the complete variable domain is EAGVAQSPRYKIIEKRQSVAFWCNPISGHATLYWYQQILGQGPKLLIQFQNNGVVDDSQLPKDRFSAERLKGVDSTLKIQPAKLEDSAVYLCASSPTTGRYGYTFGSGTRLTVV.

V gene TRBV7-6 combines with J gene TRBJ2-3, with 10 positions matching TRBD1. V lost 0 bases and J lost 9; bases outside the gene matches: 3. Looked up from germline, CDR1 is SGHVS and CDR2 is FNYEAQ. There are 14 residues in the CDR3. The CDR3 region is CASSLATDRGTQYF. The DNA for the CDR3 is TGTGCCAGCAGCTTAGCCACGGACAGGGGGACGCAGTATTTT.

The chain is built from TRBV3-1 and TRBJ2-1; TRBD2 agrees at 14 bases. The germline CDR1 and CDR2 sequences are LGHDT and YNNKEL (reference sequence). CDR3 length equals 15 residues. V dropped 3 bases and J dropped 13; count of bases not matched to a gene: 8. CDR3 in amino acids: CASSHPTSGRARQFF. CDR3 nucleotides: TGTGCCAGCAGCCACCCGACTAGCGGGAGGGCCAGACAGTTCTTC.

This clonotype was detected ten times or more. The chain links TRBV24-1 to TRBJ2-1; possibly TRBD1 for D (6 bases). CDR3 size: 14 residues. V lost 3 bases and J 10 bases, leaving 15 bases between the germline ends. The germline CDR1 and CDR2 sequences are KGHDR and SFDVKD. CDR3 in amino acids: CATSDGRGGNEQFF. In nucleotides, the CDR3 is TGTGCCACCAGTGATGGAAGAGGGGGAAACGAGCAGTTCTTC.

The table lists this clonotype with a count of one. V usage is TRBV29-1 and J usage is TRBJ2-7; unclear D gene. The CDR3 is 13 residues long. V lost 7 bases and J lost 0, with 13 bases in between. Per germline, CDR1 SQVTM and CDR2 ANQGSEA. CDR3 DNA: TGCAGCGCCAGGTCCGAAGCCTCCTACGAGCAGTACTTC. It encodes CSARSEASYEQYF.

This clonotype showed up many times. The V gene is TRBV2, the J gene TRBJ2-2; 9 bases agree with TRBD1. CDR1 is SNHLY and CDR2 is FYNNEI in the germline V gene. The CDR3 is made up of 16 amino acids. V dropped 2 bases and J dropped 7; count of bases not matched to a gene: 8. Here the CDR3 DNA reads TGTGCCAGCAGTGAAAGGGGGACAGGGATTGGCGGGGAGCTGTTTTTT. This encodes CASSERGTGIGGELFF. The full variable domain, with the rest looked up from reference TRBV2 and TRBJ2-2, is EPEVTQTPSHQVTQMGQEVILRCVPISNHLYFYWYRQILGQKVEFLVSFYNNEISEKSEIFDDQFSVERPDGSNFTLKIRSTKLEDSAMYFCASSERGTGIGGELFFGEGSRLTVL.

This clonotype was seen at least ten times. The V and J genes are TRBV5-1 and TRBJ2-1; 7 positions match TRBD2. V lost 3 bases and J lost 6; bases outside the gene matches: 15. Germline loops: CDR1 SGHRS, CDR2 YFSETQ. The CDR3 consists of 17 residues. CDR3 amino acids: CASSSGQILTGGNEQFF. As DNA, the CDR3 is TGCGCCAGCAGCTCGGGCCAAATCCTAACGGGGGGCAATGAGCAGTTCTTC. Full variable domain (remainder filled in from reference TRBV5-1 and TRBJ2-1): KAGVTQTPRYLIKTRGQQVTLSCSPISGHRSVSWYQQTPGQGLQFLFEYFSETQRNKGNFPGRFSGRQFSNSRSEMNVSTLELGDSALYLCASSSGQILTGGNEQFFGPGTRLTVL.

This clonotype was counted many times. V usage is TRBV7-9 and J usage is TRBJ1-2, with TRBD1 as a possible D gene (6 bases). Germline lookup yields CDR1 SEHNR and CDR2 FQNEAQ (reference sequence). The CDR3 extends over 11 amino acids. Trimming left V 1 base short and J 11 bases short, with 8 bases between. The CDR3 bases are TGTGCCAGCAGCTTAGGGACAGAGTACACCTTC. This encodes CASSLGTEYTF.

This clonotype was counted at least ten times. V is TRBV30 and J is TRBJ2-2, with 8 bases matching TRBD1. CDR3 length: 15 residues. The germline V gene encodes CDR1 GTSNPN and CDR2 SVGIG (reference sequence). V dropped 1 base and J dropped 7; count of bases not matched to a gene: 8. CDR3 sequence reads: CAWSGPPRGLGELFF. The CDR3 nucleotides read TGTGCCTGGAGTGGACCCCCCAGGGGGCTCGGGGAGCTGTTTTTT.

This clonotype was observed at least ten times. The chain links TRBV6-2 or TRBV6-3 to TRBJ2-7; TRBD1 matches 7 bases. V trimming: 7 bases; J trimming: 3 bases; junction bases outside the gene matches: 12. From germline, CDR1 is MNHEY and CDR2 SVGEGT. This CDR3 is 15 amino acids long. CDR3 loop: CASTPGPGQNYEQYF. CDR3 nucleotides: TGTGCCAGCACTCCCGGACCGGGACAGAACTACGAGCAGTACTTC.

J is TRBJ1-3 and V is TRBV7-9; D not certain. V was shortened by 7 bases and J by 2 bases, with 15 bases between the two germline ends. Per germline, CDR1 SEHNR and CDR2 FQNEAQ (reference sequence). This CDR3 comprises 15 residues. The CDR3 DNA reads TGTGCCAGCAACCCCCCGGCAACCCCTGGAAACACCATATATTTT. Protein sequence: CASNPPATPGNTIYF.

The chain has TRBV29-1 and TRBJ1-1; D possibly corresponds to TRBD1 (5 bases). CDR3 length: 12 amino acids. CDR1 is SQVTM, CDR2 ANQGSEA, per germline. In nucleotides, the CDR3 is TGCACCGCCAGGTCGGGGGGCACTGAAGCTTTCTTT. Amino acids: CTARSGGTEAFF.

The chain has TRBV2 and TRBJ2-7; 8 positions agree with TRBD1. The CDR3 has 13 residues. Germline CDR1 reads SNHLY; CDR2 reads FYNNEI. The trim removed 8 bases at V and 6 bases at J, leaving 9 bases unmatched. CDR3 bases: TGTGCCAGCTCCCCGGACAGGGCTATCGAGCAGTACTTC. This translates into CASSPDRAIEQYF.

In this sample, this clonotype turned up many times. Here the CDR3 reads CASSRSLAGAGNEQFF. CDR3 nucleotides: TGTGCCAGCTCACGATCCCTAGCGGGAGCGGGCAATGAGCAGTTCTTC. The chain carries TRBV18 and TRBJ2-1, with 10 positions matching TRBD2. Germline V gene sequence: CDR1 KGHSH, CDR2 LQKENI. This CDR3 is 16 amino acids long. Germline trimming cut 4 bases from V and 6 bases from J; bases unmatched to any gene: 9.

This clonotype was counted a few times. The rearrangement joins TRBV14 to TRBJ2-1; 7 bases agree with TRBD1. This CDR3 is built from 17 residues. V shed 3 bases and J 4 bases; nucleotides not matched to a gene: 12. Germline lookup yields CDR1 SGHDN and CDR2 FVKESK. CDR3 DNA sequence: TGTGCCAGCAGCCAGGACGATCGGACAGGACTTTACAATGAGCAGTTCTTC. Translation gives CASSQDDRTGLYNEQFF. The whole variable domain, remainder taken from reference TRBV14 and TRBJ2-1, is EAGVTQFPSHSVIEKGQTVTLRCDPISGHDNLYWYRRVMGKEIKFLLHFVKESKQDESGMPNNRFLAERTGGTYSTLKVQPAELEDSGVYFCASSQDDRTGLYNEQFFGPGTRLTVL.

A remark on this clonotype: A far larger clone differs by one base, so this is likely a read error. The genes are TRBV14 and TRBJ2-1; 15 bases match TRBD2. From germline, CDR1 is SGHDN and CDR2 FVKESK. This CDR3 region has 20 residues. Trimming cost V 4 bases and J 9 bases; bases outside gene matches: 19. The DNA of the CDR3 is TGTGCCAGCAGCCTTCACGGGACTAGCGGGAGGATTGCCGGGTTCGGTGAGCAGTTCTTC. It encodes CASSLHGTSGRIAGFGEQFF.

The table lists this clonotype with many counts. The chain employs TRBV7-2 and TRBJ2-1; TRBD2 agrees at 10 bases. CDR1 is SGHTA and CDR2 is FQGNSA in the germline V gene. Losses at the gene ends were 9 bases for V and 3 bases for J; bases not matched to a gene: 5. The CDR3 extends over 14 amino acids. CDR3 loop: CARQSGRGYNEQFF. The CDR3 DNA is TGTGCCAGACAGAGCGGGAGGGGCTACAATGAGCAGTTCTTC.

This clonotype is termed medium-sized. V and J are TRBV6-2 or TRBV6-3 and TRBJ2-5; D may be TRBD1 or TRBD2 (5 bases each). The germline V gene encodes CDR1 MNHEY and CDR2 SVGEGT. V lost 5 bases to trimming and J lost 5 bases, with 9 bases between them. The CDR3 has 12 residues. The DNA for the CDR3 is TGTGCCAGCAGTGCCGGGGCGGAGACCCAGTACTTC. Protein sequence: CASSAGAETQYF.

This clonotype was counted ten times or more. The genes are TRBV4-1 and TRBJ2-1; TRBD2 agrees at 10 bases. J lost 8 bases, V lost 0 bases, and 13 bases had no gene match. This CDR3 is 18 amino acids long. Germline V CDR1 and CDR2: MGHRA, YSYEKL. The CDR3 DNA reads as TGCGCCAGCAGCCAAGACCCCCTCAGAAGACTAGCGGGCGATGAGCAGTTCTTC. Protein: CASSQDPLRRLAGDEQFF.

The chain links TRBV12-3 or TRBV12-4 to TRBJ2-1, with D perhaps given as TRBD1 or TRBD2 (5 bases each). The CDR3 runs to 13 residues. With 5 bases removed from V and 4 bases from J, the gap between germline ends came to 9 bases. This CDR3 reads CASSLGGYNEQFF. CDR3 in DNA: TGTGCCAGCAGTCTTGGGGGTTACAATGAGCAGTTCTTC.

About this clonotype: Sequence at one end of the junction differs from germline and may be a read error. The chain has TRBV19 and TRBJ2-3; TRBD2 aligns across 9 bases. CDR3 length equals 14 residues. Germline loops: CDR1 LNHDA, CDR2 SQIVND (reference sequence). The CDR3 reads CASSSGGYTDTQYF. DNA of the CDR3: TGTGCCAGCAGTAGCGGGGGATACACAGATACGCAGTATTTT.